This TCR beta chain was documented in a study of cytomegalovirus exposure and HLA in healthy donors. Study-wide results and caveats: Reported results showed that the classifier diagnosed cytomegalovirus status with high specificity and sensitivity. Follow-up analysis found HLA locus-dependent TCR association rates, highest for DRB1 and lowest for HLA-C.

The germline CDR1 and CDR2 sequences are MNHEY and SMNVEV (reference sequence). V was clipped by 6 bases and J by 9 bases; unmatched bases: 2. The CDR3 contains 12 residues. Turning to this clone: Its target is unknown.

The PCR had 60 Vbeta and 13 Jbeta primers. The table came from immunoSEQ multiplex PCR; TCRdb's copy has only in-frame clones and leaves some out. Of 200,000 to 250,000 clones in the sample, approximately 90% were seen once. The sequenced sample was PBMCs. V gene TRBV27 combines with J gene TRBJ2-1; 10 nucleotides line up with TRBD1. The clonotype comes from a woman aged 18-29 years in good health and CMV-seronegative. This CDR3 reads CASRTGGGEQFF. In DNA, the CDR3 is TGTGCCAGCAGGACAGGGGGCGGTGAGCAGTTCTTC.